The T cell receptor (beta chain) under discussion was sequenced for a study of cytomegalovirus exposure and HLA in healthy donors. It was with 60 Vbeta and 13 Jbeta primers that the PCR ran. TCRdb's table, derived via immunoSEQ multiplex PCR, lists solely in-frame clones and lacks some. The sample includes 130,000 or so clones, approximately 69% seen only once; the top ten take more than 6%. Comment on this clone: Its cognate antigen is unknown. An end of the junction does not agree with germline; a read error may underlie this.

Whole-study results and caveats: Later work associated 16,951 TCR beta sequences with HLA alleles at 0.05 false discovery rate.

The length of the CDR3 is 17 residues. The germline V gene encodes CDR1 SSHAT and CDR2 FNYEAQ (reference sequence). This sequence joins TRBV7-7 and TRBJ2-2; 7 positions agree with TRBD2. The clonotype was recovered from a man aged 35-49 years in good health and CMV-seropositive. The specimen sequenced was PBMCs. CDR3 DNA: TGTGCTAGCACCCCTGTTGGGCGCGGGAGTAACACCGGGGAGCTGTTTTTT. Its protein is CASTPVGRGSNTGELFF.